Given below is one T cell receptor beta chain in context. This sample is part of a study of blood T cell repertoires in COVID-19. Study context: T cells, B-cell-depleted T cells, or PBMCs supplied cDNA or gDNA.

CDR1 and CDR2 from the germline V gene are GTSNPN and SVGIG (reference sequence). The germline V and J ends were trimmed by 3 bases and 0 bases, with 15 bases remaining between them. The CDR3 sequence is 15 residues long. Here immunoSEQ multiplex PCR was the method, and the copy in TCRdb shows in-frame clones only, minus some. The sample lists 300,000 or so clones, 75% to 90% occurring once. Sequenced material: peripheral blood. V and J are TRBV30 and TRBJ2-7; a weak D match, TRBD2 (6 bases). The clonotype was recovered from a woman aged 40 to 50 who had recovered from COVID-19. Here the CDR3 reads CAWRAVGGLSYEQYF. The CDR3 DNA reads as TGTGCCTGGAGGGCGGTCGGGGGTCTCTCCTACGAGCAGTACTTC. Supplemented by reference TRBV30 and TRBJ2-7, the full variable domain reads SQTIHQWPATLVQPVGSPLSLECTVEGTSNPNLYWYRQAAGRGLQLLFYSVGIGQISSEVPQNLSASRPQDRQFILSSKKLLLSDSGFYLCAWRAVGGLSYEQYFGPGTRLTVT.